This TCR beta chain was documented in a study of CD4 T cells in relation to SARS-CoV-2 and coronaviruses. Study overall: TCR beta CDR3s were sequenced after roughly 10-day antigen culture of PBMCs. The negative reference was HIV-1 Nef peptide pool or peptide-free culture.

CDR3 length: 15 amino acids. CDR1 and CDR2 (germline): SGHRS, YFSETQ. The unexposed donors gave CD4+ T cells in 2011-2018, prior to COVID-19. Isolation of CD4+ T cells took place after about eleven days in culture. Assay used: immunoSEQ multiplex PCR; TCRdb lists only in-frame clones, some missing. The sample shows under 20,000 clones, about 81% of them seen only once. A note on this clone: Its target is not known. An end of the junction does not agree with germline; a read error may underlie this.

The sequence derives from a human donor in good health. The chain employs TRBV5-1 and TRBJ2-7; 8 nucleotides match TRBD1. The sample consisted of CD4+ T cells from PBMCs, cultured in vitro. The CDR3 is CATSPGTGLYYEQYF. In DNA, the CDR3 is TGCGCCACCAGCCCCGGGACAGGATTATACTACGAGCAGTACTTC.